These 7 T cell receptor beta chains were sequenced from one sample in a study of shared clonotypes between healthy human individuals. Assay: immunoSEQ multiplex PCR; the TCRdb copy retains only in-frame clones and omits some. The table records approximately 2.1 million clones, approximately 95% of them present only once. Sequenced input: naive CD4+ T cells from PBMCs. Subset denoted: CD45RA+ positively selected. These receptor sequences come from a man between 18 and 35 years old in good health. Some clones in this sample may be carry-over from other donors' samples.

The chain joins TRBV18 to TRBJ1-5; TRBD1 matches at 11 bases. Looked up from germline, CDR1 is KGHSH and CDR2 is LQKENI. This CDR3 has 14 amino acids. The V gene end was trimmed by 4 bases and the J gene end by 9 bases; junction bases not matched to a gene: 5. The CDR3 DNA sequence: TGTGCCAGCTCACAAGGGACAGGGGGTCTGCCCCAGCATTTT. Its translation is CASSQGTGGLPQHF.

The chain uses TRBV10-3 and TRBJ2-1; 14 nucleotides align to TRBD2. Germline CDR1 and CDR2: ENHRY and SYGVKD. The trim removed 0 bases at V and 8 bases at J, leaving 3 bases unmatched. This CDR3 contains 16 residues. CDR3 sequence: CAISESGLAGVYEQFF. The CDR3 DNA follows: TGTGCCATCAGTGAGTCGGGACTAGCGGGAGTATATGAGCAGTTCTTC.

V and J are TRBV7-8 and TRBJ2-2; 16 bases are a match to TRBD2. Germline CDR1 is SGHVS and CDR2 is FQNEAQ. The junction had 19 bases not matched to a gene; V was cut back by 7 bases and J by 5 bases. This CDR3 region has 21 residues. CDR3 DNA sequence: TGTGCCAGCATCCGACTGTGGGTCGGGACTAGCGGGAGGGATCGTACCGGGGAGCTGTTTTTT. Protein sequence: CASIRLWVGTSGRDRTGELFF. The full variable domain, with the rest looked up from reference TRBV7-8 and TRBJ2-2, is GAGVSQSPRYKVAKRGQDVALRCDPISGHVSLFWYQQALGQGPEFLTYFQNEAQLDKSGLPSDRFFAERPEGSVSTLKIQRTQQEDSAVYLCASIRLWVGTSGRDRTGELFFGEGSRLTVL.

In regard to this clone: The sample carries other DNA sequences with the same CDR3. This chain uses TRBV2 with TRBJ2-3; D is unresolved. Trimming shortened V by 5 bases and J by 2 bases, and 5 bases separated the two germline ends. Germline V lookup: CDR1 SNHLY, CDR2 FYNNEI. The CDR3 consists of 12 residues. The CDR3 reads CASSPHTDTQYF. In DNA form, the CDR3 reads TGTGCCAGCAGTCCTCACACAGATACGCAGTATTTT.

V and J are TRBV30 and TRBJ1-4; 7 nucleotides line up with TRBD1. J was trimmed by 5 bases and V by 2 bases; bases with no gene match: 5. The CDR3 runs 14 residues. CDR1 is GTSNPN, CDR2 SVGIG, per germline (reference sequence). The CDR3 coding sequence is TGTGCCTGGAGTTCCGGGACAGTAAATGAAAAACTGTTTTTT. Its protein is CAWSSGTVNEKLFF.

The genes are TRBV21-1 and TRBJ2-7; no check of the table's D call, TRBD1, against the DNA was made. TRBV21-1 has pseudogene status. This CDR3 comprises 15 residues. CDR3 region: CASSKAVTGDYEQYF. The DNA of the CDR3 is TGTGCCAGCAGCAAAGCGGTGACAGGGGACTACGAGCAGTACTTC.

DNA of the CDR3: TGTGCCAGCAGCCTACAGGGAGCGGGAGGGTTGGGCGAGCAGTACTTC. This codes for CASSLQGAGGLGEQYF. The chain carries TRBV7-2 and TRBJ2-7; 10 positions match TRBD2. Germline V gives CDR1 SGHTA, CDR2 FQGNSA. With V trimmed by 5 bases and J by 6 bases, 13 bases remained unmatched. CDR3 length: 16 residues.